One sample yielded the 23 T cell receptor beta chains listed below, sequenced in a study of response to subunit inactivated influenza vaccine. From the RT-PCR reads, TCRdb called clonotypes with MiXCR, one entry per CDR3 protein. The sample contains about 570,000 distinct CDR3 sequences, around 10% of which appear only once. The same sample was also studied in work on T cells expressing NK-cell markers. From that paper: Making the TCR beta cDNA relied on 5'RACE template switching with UMIs.

Here the sequenced sample was PBMCs from blood, taken on the day of vaccination. The origin of the receptors is a man aged 45-65 years who received an inactivated influenza vaccine.

The chain carries TRBV12-3 or TRBV12-4 and TRBJ1-1, with no clear D. The V gene lost 3 bases and the J gene lost 6 bases, with 8 bases spanning the gap. This CDR3 is 12 amino acids long. CDR3 amino acids: CASSFSTAEAFF. The CDR3 DNA is TGTGCCAGCAGTTTTTCGACGGCTGAAGCTTTCTTT.

This rearrangement joins TRBV6-5 to TRBJ1-6; no reliable D call. V was clipped by 4 bases and J by 0 bases, with 7 bases between them. This CDR3 is built from 15 residues. Per the germline V gene, CDR1 is MNHEY and CDR2 is SVGAGI. The CDR3 is CASSFENSYNSPLHF. The CDR3 region has the DNA TGTGCCAGCAGTTTTGAGAACTCCTATAATTCACCCCTCCACTTT.

This clonotype was observed many times. The rearrangement joins TRBV5-1 to TRBJ2-7; 11 bases match TRBD1. The length of the CDR3 is 15 residues. Trimming removed 4 bases from V and 2 bases from J; junction bases left unmatched: 5. Germline CDR1 reads SGHRS; CDR2 reads YFSETQ. The CDR3 region has the DNA TGCGCCAGCAGCACCGGGACAGGGGGAACCTACGAGCAGTACTTC. Amino acid sequence: CASSTGTGGTYEQYF.

This clonotype occurred a few times. The gene calls are TRBV4-3 and TRBJ2-7; tentative D call: TRBD1 (5 bases). From germline, CDR1 is LGHNA and CDR2 YSLEER. The V gene lost 3 bases and the J gene lost 0 bases, with 12 bases spanning the gap. This CDR3 has 15 residues. The CDR3 nucleotides are TGCGCCAGCAGCCACCTCGGAGACAGCTCCTACGAGCAGTACTTC. Protein sequence: CASSHLGDSSYEQYF.

This clonotype appeared a few times. V and J are TRBV21-1 and TRBJ2-2; TRBD1 was called by the table and not checked on the DNA. TRBV21-1 is a pseudogene locus. The CDR3 covers 16 residues. CDR3 nucleotides: TGTGCCAGCAGCAGACAGAACCGCTTCCTAACCGGGGAGCTGTTTTTT. Amino acids: CASSRQNRFLTGELFF.

This clonotype was seen repeatedly, ten times or more. This chain connects TRBV6-1 to TRBJ2-5; perhaps D is TRBD1 or TRBD2 (7 bases each). V was trimmed by 5 bases and J by 2 bases, leaving 18 bases between them. The CDR3 loop spans 16 amino acids. CDR1 and CDR2 (germline): MNHNS, SASEGT. The chain's CDR3 is CASSRLQGRGQETQYF. The DNA of the CDR3 is TGTGCCAGCAGTCGCCTACAGGGGAGGGGGCAAGAGACCCAGTACTTC.

This chain joins TRBV5-6 and TRBJ2-6; D is unclear. The germline V gene has CDR1 SGHDT and CDR2 YYEEEE. The CDR3 sequence is 17 residues long. Trimming took off 5 bases at V and 0 bases at J, with 15 bases between the two ends. This chain's CDR3 is CASSLPEINSGANVLTF. DNA of the CDR3: TGTGCCAGCAGTTTACCGGAGATCAACTCTGGGGCCAACGTCCTGACTTTC.

This rearrangement joins TRBV15 to TRBJ2-3, with D hard to call. The V and J ends lost 1 base and 2 bases respectively, with 1 base between them. This CDR3 spans 12 amino acids. Germline loops: CDR1 LNHNV, CDR2 YYDKDF (reference sequence). The DNA for the CDR3 is TGTGCCACCAGCAGAGTCACAGATACGCAGTATTTT. It is translated as CATSRVTDTQYF.

The chain combines TRBV11-2 with TRBJ2-5; 10 bases are shared with TRBD2. CDR1 SGHAT and CDR2 FQNNGV come from the germline V gene. Germline trimming cut 1 base from V and 1 base from J; bases unmatched to any gene: 15. This CDR3 has 20 amino acids. The CDR3: CASSLGQGSRTSGAQETQYF. For the CDR3, the DNA is TGTGCCAGCAGCTTAGGACAAGGCAGCCGGACTAGCGGAGCCCAAGAGACCCAGTACTTC.

The chain has TRBV9 and TRBJ2-1; D might be TRBD2 (6 bases). This CDR3 has 15 amino acids. Germline V gene data show CDR1 as SGDLS and CDR2 as YYNGEE. Trimming took off 3 bases at V and 9 bases at J, with 19 bases between the two ends. CDR3 DNA sequence: TGTGCCAGCAGCGCAGCTTTGGGACTGACATTTGAGCAGTTCTTC. Residues: CASSAALGLTFEQFF.

This chain links TRBV5-1 with TRBJ1-1; weak D call: TRBD1 (6 bases). The CDR3 runs to 15 residues. From germline, CDR1 is SGHRS and CDR2 YFSETQ. Trimming stripped 1 base from V and 4 bases from J, with 14 bases between. The CDR3: CASSLLGGGITEAFF. For the CDR3, the DNA is TGCGCCAGCAGCTTGTTGGGAGGGGGAATCACTGAAGCTTTCTTT.

This clonotype was seen a handful of times. J is TRBJ2-1 and V is TRBV20-1; 8 bases line up with TRBD1. The CDR3 contains 14 residues. Per the germline V gene, CDR1 is DFQATT and CDR2 is SNEGSKA (reference sequence). Trimming took 6 bases from V and 10 from J; bases not matched to a gene: 14. CDR3 nucleotides: TGCAGTGCAACGGACAGGGATATGGTCAGAGAGCAGTTCTTC. This translates into CSATDRDMVREQFF.

This clonotype showed up just a few times. The chain carries TRBV12-5 and TRBJ1-5, with D perhaps matching TRBD1 (5 bases). The CDR3 has 16 residues. Trimming cost V 0 bases and J 9 bases, with 18 bases left between them. Germline values: CDR1 LGHNT, CDR2 FRNRAP. CDR3 sequence reads: CASGLVLIGGKGPQHF. In DNA, the CDR3 is TGTGCTAGTGGTTTGGTATTAATCGGGGGTAAGGGGCCCCAGCATTTT.

The table lists this clonotype with a few counts. V gene TRBV11-3 combines with J gene TRBJ2-5; D remains unclear. V lost 1 base to trimming and J lost 3 bases, with 9 bases between them. The CDR3 runs 14 residues. Germline CDR1 reads SGHNT; CDR2 reads YENEEA. Written as DNA, the CDR3 is TGTGCCAGCAGCTTAGGATCTGGGGAAGAGACCCAGTACTTC. It is translated as CASSLGSGEETQYF.

The rearrangement joins TRBV7-6 to TRBJ2-6; 7 bases are shared with TRBD1. This CDR3 has 16 residues. After removal of 0 bases from V and 2 bases from J, the junction contained 1 base not matched to a gene. The germline V gene has CDR1 SGHVS and CDR2 FNYEAQ. CDR3 nucleotides: TGTGCCAGCAGCTTAGCTACAGGGGCTGGGGCCAACGTCCTGACTTTC. It codes for CASSLATGAGANVLTF.

There are many counts of this clonotype. The gene calls are TRBV7-2 and TRBJ2-7; TRBD2 aligns across 8 bases. The CDR3 has 14 amino acids. Losses at the gene ends were 8 bases for V and 0 bases for J; bases not matched to a gene: 6. The germline V gene encodes CDR1 SGHTA and CDR2 FQGNSA. CDR3 region: CASSPGGSSYEQYF. The CDR3, as DNA: TGTGCCAGCTCACCGGGGGGGTCCTCCTACGAGCAGTACTTC.

This clonotype has only a few counts. The J gene is TRBJ2-2, the V gene TRBV7-9, with D possibly called TRBD1 or TRBD2 (5 bases each). Germline CDR1 and CDR2: SEHNR and FQNEAQ (reference sequence). The CDR3 is 16 residues long. V lost 0 bases, J lost 4 bases, and 12 bases lay in between. The CDR3 loop reads CASSLAWGSLTGELFF. DNA for the CDR3: TGTGCCAGCAGCTTAGCCTGGGGGTCCCTCACCGGGGAGCTGTTTTTT.

This clonotype was counted between two and nine times. The chain recombines TRBV9 with TRBJ2-5; perhaps TRBD1 as D (6 bases). The CDR3 extends over 15 amino acids. Germline V lookup: CDR1 SGDLS, CDR2 YYNGEE. Trimming left V 3 bases short and J 5 bases short, with 17 bases between. The DNA of the CDR3 is TGTGCCAGCAGCGATCCGGGGTTTCAGGGGGAGACCCAGTACTTC. As protein: CASSDPGFQGETQYF.

This clonotype came up a few times. The chain has TRBV7-9 and TRBJ2-7, with 8 bases aligning to TRBD1. This CDR3 has 14 residues. J lost 3 bases, V lost 8 bases, and 9 bases had no gene match. Germline CDR1 SEHNR, CDR2 FQNEAQ (reference sequence). The CDR3 DNA is TGTGCCAGCTGTTCGGGGGACAGGAGCTACGAGCAGTACTTC. Translated: CASCSGDRSYEQYF. Based on the CDR3 plus reference TRBV7-9 and TRBJ2-7, the full variable domain is DTGVSQNPRHKITKRGQNVTFRCDPISEHNRLYWYRQTLGQGPEFLTYFQNEAQLEKSRLLSDRFSAERPKGSFSTLEIQRTEQGDSAMYLCASCSGDRSYEQYFGPGTRLTVT.

This clonotype was detected many times. The gene calls are TRBV12-3 or TRBV12-4 and TRBJ2-7; D call uncertain. Trimming removed 5 bases from V and 0 bases from J, with 14 bases in between. The CDR3 contains 15 residues. The CDR3 DNA reads as TGTGCCAGCAGTCCGACTCCACAAACCTCCTACGAGCAGTACTTC. Encoded protein: CASSPTPQTSYEQYF.

The CDR3 bases are TGTGCCAGCAGCTTACAGGGCTTCGGGGCCAACGTCCTGACTTTC. This translates into CASSLQGFGANVLTF. This chain connects TRBV7-3 to TRBJ2-6, with D maybe TRBD1 (5 bases). CDR1 and CDR2 (germline): SGHTA, FQGTGA. The CDR3 runs to 15 residues. The germline V and J ends were trimmed by 2 bases and 4 bases, with 9 bases remaining between them.

The chain joins TRBV27 to TRBJ2-7, with TRBD1 matching 7 bases. V was clipped by 8 bases and J by 3 bases; unmatched bases: 10. The CDR3 runs to 14 residues. Germline V gene data show CDR1 as MNHEY and CDR2 as SMNVEV (reference sequence). The CDR3 here is CASRSLGTDYEQYF. The DNA of the CDR3 is TGTGCCAGCCGTTCTCTTGGGACAGACTACGAGCAGTACTTC.

Remarks on this clonotype: A read error may account for a junction end that differs from germline. CDR3 bases: TGTGCTAGCAGCTTGCAGGGGGGGAACGAGCAGTACTTC. Protein: CASSLQGGNEQYF. The chain links TRBV7-7 to TRBJ2-7, with D perhaps given as TRBD1 or TRBD2 (7 bases each). This CDR3 spans 13 amino acids. Germline-derived CDR1 and CDR2 are SSHAT and FNYEAQ (reference sequence).